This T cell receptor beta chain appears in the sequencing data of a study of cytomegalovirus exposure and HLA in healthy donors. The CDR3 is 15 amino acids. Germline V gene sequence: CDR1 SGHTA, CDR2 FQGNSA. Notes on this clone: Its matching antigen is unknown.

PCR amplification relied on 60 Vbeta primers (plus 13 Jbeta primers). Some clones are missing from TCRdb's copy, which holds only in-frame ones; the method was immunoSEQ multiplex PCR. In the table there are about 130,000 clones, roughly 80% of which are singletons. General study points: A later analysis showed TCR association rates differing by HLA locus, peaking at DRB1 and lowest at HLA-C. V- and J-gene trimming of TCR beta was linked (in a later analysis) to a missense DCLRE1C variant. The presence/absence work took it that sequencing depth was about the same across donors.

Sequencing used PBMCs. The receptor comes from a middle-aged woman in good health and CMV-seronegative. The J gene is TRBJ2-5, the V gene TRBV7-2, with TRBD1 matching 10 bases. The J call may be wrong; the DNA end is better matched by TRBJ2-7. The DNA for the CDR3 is TGTGCCAGCAGCTTAAGGGACAGGGGATGGAACGAGCAGTACTTC. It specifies CASSLRDRGWNEQYF.